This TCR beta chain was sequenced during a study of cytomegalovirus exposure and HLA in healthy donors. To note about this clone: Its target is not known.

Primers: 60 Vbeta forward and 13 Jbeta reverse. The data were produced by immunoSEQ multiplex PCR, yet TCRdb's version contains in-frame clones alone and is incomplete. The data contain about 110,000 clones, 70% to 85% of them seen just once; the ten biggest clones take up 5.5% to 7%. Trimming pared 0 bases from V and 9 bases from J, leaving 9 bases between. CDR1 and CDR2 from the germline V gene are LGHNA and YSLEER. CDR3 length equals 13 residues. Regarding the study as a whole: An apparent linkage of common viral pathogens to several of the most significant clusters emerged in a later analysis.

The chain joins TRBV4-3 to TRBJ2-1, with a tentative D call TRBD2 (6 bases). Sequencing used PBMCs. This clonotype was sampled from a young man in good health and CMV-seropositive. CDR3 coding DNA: TGCGCCAGCAGCCAAGATAGGGGAGGTGAGCAGTTCTTC. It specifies CASSQDRGGEQFF.